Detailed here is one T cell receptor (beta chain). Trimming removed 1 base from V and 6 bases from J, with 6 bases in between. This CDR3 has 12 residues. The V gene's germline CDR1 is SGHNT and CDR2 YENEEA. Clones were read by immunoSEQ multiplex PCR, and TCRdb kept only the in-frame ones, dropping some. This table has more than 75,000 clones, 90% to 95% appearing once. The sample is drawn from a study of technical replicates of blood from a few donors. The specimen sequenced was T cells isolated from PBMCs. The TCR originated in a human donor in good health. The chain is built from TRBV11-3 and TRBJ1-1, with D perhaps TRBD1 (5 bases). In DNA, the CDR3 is TGTGCCAGCAGCTTAGGGGGCCCTGAAGCTTTCTTT. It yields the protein CASSLGGPEAFF.